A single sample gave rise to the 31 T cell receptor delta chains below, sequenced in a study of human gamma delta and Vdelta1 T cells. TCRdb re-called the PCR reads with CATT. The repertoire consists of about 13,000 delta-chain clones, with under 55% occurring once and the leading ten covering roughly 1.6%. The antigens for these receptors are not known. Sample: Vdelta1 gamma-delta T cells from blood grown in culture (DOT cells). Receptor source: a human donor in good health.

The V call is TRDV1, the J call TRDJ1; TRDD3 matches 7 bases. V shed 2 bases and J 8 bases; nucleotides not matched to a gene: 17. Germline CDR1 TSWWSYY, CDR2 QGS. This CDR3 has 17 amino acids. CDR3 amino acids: CALGEVSWVGGELKLIF. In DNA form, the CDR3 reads TGTGCTCTTGGGGAAGTCTCCTGGGTTGGGGGAGAATTAAAACTCATCTTT.

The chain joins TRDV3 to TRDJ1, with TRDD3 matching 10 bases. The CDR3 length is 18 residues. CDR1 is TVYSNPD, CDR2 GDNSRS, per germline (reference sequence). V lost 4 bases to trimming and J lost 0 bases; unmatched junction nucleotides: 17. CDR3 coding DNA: TGTGCCTACCCAAGTGGGGAACTGGGGGATCAGTACACCGATAAACTCATCTTT. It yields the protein CAYPSGELGDQYTDKLIF.

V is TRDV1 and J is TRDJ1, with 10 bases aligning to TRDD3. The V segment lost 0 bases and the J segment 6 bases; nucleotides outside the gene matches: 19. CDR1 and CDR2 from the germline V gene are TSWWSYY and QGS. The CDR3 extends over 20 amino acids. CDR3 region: CALGELRPLPEYWGMNKLIF. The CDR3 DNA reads TGTGCTCTTGGGGAACTCCGGCCGCTTCCAGAGTACTGGGGGATGAATAAACTCATCTTT.

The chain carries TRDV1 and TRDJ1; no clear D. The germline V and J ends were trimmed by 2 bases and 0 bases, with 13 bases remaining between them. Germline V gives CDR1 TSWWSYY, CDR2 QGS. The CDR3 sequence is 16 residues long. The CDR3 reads CALGEDAAGYTDKLIF. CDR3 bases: TGTGCTCTTGGGGAAGACGCAGCCGGGTACACCGATAAACTCATCTTT.

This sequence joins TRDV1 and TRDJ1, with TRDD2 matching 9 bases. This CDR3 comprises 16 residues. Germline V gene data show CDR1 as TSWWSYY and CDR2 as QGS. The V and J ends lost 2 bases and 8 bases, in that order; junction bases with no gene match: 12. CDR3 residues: CALGETFLRSDTKLIF. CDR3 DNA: TGTGCTCTTGGGGAAACCTTCCTACGATCCGATACCAAACTCATCTTT.

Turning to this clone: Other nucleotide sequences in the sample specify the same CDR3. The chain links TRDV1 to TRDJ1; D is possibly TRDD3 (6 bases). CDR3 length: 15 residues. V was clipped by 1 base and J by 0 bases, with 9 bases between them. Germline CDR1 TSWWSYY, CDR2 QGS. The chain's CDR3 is CALGERRGYTDKLIF. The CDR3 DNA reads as TGTGCTCTTGGGGAACGGAGGGGATACACCGATAAACTCATCTTT.

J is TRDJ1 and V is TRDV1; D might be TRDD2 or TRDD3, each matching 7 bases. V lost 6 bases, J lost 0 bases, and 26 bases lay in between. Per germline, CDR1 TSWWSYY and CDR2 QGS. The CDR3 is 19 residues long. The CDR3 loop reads CALGGFDFLQGIYTDKLIF. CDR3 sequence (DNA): TGTGCTCTTGGAGGCTTTGATTTCCTACAGGGGATATACACCGATAAACTCATCTTT.

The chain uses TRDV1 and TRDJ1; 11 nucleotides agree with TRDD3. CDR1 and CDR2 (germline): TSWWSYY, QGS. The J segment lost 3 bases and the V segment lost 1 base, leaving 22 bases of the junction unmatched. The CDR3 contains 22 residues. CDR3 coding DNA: TGTGCTCTTGGGGAACCCCAGCCTTCCCGACTGGGGGATATAGTGGGGGCCGATAAACTCATCTTT. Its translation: CALGEPQPSRLGDIVGADKLIF.

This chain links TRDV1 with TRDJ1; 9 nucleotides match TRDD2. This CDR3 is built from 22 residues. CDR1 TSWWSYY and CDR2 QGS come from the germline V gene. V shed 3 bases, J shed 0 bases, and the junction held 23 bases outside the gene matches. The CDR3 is CALGEGTFLHGRGHSYTDKLIF. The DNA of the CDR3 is TGTGCTCTTGGGGAGGGTACCTTCCTACATGGTCGGGGACATTCGTACACCGATAAACTCATCTTT.

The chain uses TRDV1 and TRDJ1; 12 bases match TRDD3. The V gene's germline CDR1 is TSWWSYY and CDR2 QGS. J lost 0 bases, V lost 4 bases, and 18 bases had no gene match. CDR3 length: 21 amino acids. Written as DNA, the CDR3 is TGTGCTCTTGGGGGCTCCACCTCCTGGGGGATACGCAGGAAATACACCGATAAACTCATCTTT. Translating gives CALGGSTSWGIRRKYTDKLIF.

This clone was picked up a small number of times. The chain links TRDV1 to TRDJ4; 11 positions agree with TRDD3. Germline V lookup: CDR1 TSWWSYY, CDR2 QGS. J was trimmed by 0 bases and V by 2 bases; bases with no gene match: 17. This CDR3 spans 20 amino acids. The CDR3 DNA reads TGTGCTCTTGGGGAATTCTACGCTGGGGGATACCTCATGCAGGCCAGACCCCTGATCTTT. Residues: CALGEFYAGGYLMQARPLIF.

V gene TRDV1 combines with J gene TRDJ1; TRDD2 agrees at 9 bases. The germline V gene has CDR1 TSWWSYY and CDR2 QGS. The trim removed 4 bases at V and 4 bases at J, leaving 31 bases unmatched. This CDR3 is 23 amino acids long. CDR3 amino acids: CALGGLFHLPTPSPEEFYDKLIF. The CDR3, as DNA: TGTGCTCTTGGGGGTTTGTTTCACCTTCCTACGCCCTCACCGGAAGAATTCTACGATAAACTCATCTTT.

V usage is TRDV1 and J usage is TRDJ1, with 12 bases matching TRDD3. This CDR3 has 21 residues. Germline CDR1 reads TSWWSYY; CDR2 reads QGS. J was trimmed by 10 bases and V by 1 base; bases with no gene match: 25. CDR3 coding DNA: TGTGCTCTTGGGGAACAGACCTTCGCTCCTGGGATACTGGGGGATACTGGTAGACTCATCTTT. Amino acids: CALGEQTFAPGILGDTGRLIF.

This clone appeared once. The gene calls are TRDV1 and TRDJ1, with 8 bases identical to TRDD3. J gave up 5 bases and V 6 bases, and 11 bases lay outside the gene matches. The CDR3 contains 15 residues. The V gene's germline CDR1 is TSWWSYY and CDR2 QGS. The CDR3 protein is CALGWGDIVQDKLIF. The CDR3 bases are TGTGCTCTTGGATGGGGGGATATCGTCCAAGATAAACTCATCTTT.

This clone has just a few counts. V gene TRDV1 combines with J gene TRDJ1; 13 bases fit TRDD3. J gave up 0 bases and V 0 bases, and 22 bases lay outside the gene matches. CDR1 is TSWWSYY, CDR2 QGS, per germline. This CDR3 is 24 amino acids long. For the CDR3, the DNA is TGTGCTCTTGGGGAACTCCCTATCTACGCCCCTACTGGGGGATACGTGACGTACACCGATAAACTCATCTTT. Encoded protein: CALGELPIYAPTGGYVTYTDKLIF.

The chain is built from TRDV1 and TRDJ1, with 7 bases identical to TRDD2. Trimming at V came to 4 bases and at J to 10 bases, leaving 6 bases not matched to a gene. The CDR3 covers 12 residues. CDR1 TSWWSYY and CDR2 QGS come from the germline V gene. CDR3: CALGVLPGGLIF. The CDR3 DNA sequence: TGTGCTCTTGGGGTCCTTCCTGGCGGACTCATCTTT.

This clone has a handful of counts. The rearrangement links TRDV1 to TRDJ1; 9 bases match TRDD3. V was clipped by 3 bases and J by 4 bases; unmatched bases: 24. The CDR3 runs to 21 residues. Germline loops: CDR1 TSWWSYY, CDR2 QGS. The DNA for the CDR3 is TGTGCTCTTGGGGAGGAACCCCCATCCTACCCGAGGGGGGATACCGGCGATAAACTCATCTTT. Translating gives CALGEEPPSYPRGDTGDKLIF.

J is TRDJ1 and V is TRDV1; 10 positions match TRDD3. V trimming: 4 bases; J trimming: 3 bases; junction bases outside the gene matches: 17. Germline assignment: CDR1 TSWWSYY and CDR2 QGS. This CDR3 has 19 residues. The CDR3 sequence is CALGATPAMGDTGPDKLIF. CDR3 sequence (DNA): TGTGCTCTTGGGGCAACTCCAGCCATGGGGGATACAGGCCCCGATAAACTCATCTTT.

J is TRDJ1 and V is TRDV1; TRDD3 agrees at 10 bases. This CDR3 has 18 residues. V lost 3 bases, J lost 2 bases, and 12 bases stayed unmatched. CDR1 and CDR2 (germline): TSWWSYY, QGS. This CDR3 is CALGDRYLLGDRTDKLIF. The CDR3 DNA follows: TGTGCTCTTGGGGACCGCTATTTACTGGGGGATCGAACCGATAAACTCATCTTT.

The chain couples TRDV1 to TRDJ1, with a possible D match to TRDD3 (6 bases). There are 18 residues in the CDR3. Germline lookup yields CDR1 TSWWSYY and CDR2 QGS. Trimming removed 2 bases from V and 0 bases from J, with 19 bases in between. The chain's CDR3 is CALGEIPGLGVYTDKLIF. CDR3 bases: TGTGCTCTTGGGGAAATCCCTGGCTTGGGGGTATACACCGATAAACTCATCTTT.

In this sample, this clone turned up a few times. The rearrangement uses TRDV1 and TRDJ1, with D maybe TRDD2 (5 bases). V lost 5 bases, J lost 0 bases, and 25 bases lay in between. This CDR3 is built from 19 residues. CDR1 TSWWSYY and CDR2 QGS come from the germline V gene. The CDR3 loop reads CALGKGALRGGTYTDKLIF. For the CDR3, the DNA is TGTGCTCTTGGGAAAGGTGCCCTTCGGGGTGGGACGTACACCGATAAACTCATCTTT.

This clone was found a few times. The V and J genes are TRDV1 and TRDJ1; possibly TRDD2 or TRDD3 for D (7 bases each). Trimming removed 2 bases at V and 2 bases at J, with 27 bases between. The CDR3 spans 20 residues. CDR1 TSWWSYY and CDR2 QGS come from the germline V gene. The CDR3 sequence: CALGESFLGRGGWRTDKLIF. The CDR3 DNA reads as TGTGCTCTTGGGGAAAGCTTCCTAGGTAGGGGGGGATGGCGGACCGATAAACTCATCTTT.

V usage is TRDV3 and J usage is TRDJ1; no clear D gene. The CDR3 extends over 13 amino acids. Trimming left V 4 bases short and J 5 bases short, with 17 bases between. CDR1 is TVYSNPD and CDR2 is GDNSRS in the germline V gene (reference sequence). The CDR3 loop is CASTSARGDKLIF. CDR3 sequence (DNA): TGTGCCTCCACGTCCGCCCGAGGGGATAAACTCATCTTT.

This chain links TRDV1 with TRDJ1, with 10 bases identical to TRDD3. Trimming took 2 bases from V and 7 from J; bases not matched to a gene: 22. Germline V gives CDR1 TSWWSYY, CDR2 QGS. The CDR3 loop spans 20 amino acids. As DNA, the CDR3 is TGTGCTCTTGGGGAAGGAATAGCCCCTTCCGAGTGGGGGATACCGGGTAAACTCATCTTT. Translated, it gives CALGEGIAPSEWGIPGKLIF.

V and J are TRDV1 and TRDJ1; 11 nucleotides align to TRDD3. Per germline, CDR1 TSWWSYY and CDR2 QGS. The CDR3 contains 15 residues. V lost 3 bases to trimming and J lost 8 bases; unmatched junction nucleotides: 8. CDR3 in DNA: TGTGCTCTTGGGGATAGCTGGGGGATACTGGGGAAACTCATCTTT. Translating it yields CALGDSWGILGKLIF.

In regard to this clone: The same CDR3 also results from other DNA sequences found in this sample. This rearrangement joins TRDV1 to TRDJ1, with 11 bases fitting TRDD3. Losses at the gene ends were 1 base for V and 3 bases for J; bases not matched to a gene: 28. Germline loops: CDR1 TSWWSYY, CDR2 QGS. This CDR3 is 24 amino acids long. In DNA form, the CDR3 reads TGTGCTCTTGGGGAACCTTCGGCCTTCCTACGGAACGATGGGGGATACGCGGGTGCCGATAAACTCATCTTT. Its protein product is CALGEPSAFLRNDGGYAGADKLIF.

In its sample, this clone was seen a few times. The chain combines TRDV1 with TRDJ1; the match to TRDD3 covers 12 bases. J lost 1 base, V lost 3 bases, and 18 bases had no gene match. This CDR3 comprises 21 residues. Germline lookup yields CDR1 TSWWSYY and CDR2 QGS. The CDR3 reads CALGEKLRYNWGILSTDKLIF. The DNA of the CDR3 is TGTGCTCTTGGGGAGAAACTCCGTTATAACTGGGGGATACTAAGCACCGATAAACTCATCTTT.

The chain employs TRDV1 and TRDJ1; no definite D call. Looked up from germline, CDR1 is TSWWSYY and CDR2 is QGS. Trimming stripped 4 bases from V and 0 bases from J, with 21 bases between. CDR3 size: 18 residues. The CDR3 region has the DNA TGTGCTCTTGGGGGCACCCTTGAGGGCCCCCACTACACCGATAAACTCATCTTT. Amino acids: CALGGTLEGPHYTDKLIF.

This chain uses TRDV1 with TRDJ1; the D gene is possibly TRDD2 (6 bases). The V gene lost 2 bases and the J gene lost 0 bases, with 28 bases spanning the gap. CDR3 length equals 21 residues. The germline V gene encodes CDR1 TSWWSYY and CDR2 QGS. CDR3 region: CALGENGLPHERTRYTDKLIF. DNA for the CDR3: TGTGCTCTTGGGGAAAACGGCCTTCCGCATGAGAGGACCCGGTACACCGATAAACTCATCTTT.

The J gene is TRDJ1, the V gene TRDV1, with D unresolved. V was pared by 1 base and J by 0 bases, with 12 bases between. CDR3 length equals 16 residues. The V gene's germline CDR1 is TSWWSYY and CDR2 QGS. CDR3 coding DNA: TGTGCTCTTGGGGAACCCTCCAGGGAGTACACCGATAAACTCATCTTT. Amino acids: CALGEPSREYTDKLIF.

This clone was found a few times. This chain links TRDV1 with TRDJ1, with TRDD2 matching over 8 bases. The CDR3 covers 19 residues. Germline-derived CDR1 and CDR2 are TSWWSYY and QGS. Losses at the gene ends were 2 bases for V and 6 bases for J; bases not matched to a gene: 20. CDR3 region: CALGEKGAFLTDTGHKLIF. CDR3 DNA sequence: TGTGCTCTTGGGGAAAAGGGGGCCTTCCTAACAGATACTGGGCATAAACTCATCTTT.